This TCR beta chain is drawn from a study of blood T cells in healthy people across ages. Together with a sample-barcoded 5' primer, a J-beta primer mix was included in a second PCR lasting about 6 to 11 cycles. Each cDNA molecule carried a tag from a template-switch adaptor that contained 12 random nucleotides. TCRdb fed the 5' RACE reads into MiXCR, producing one record per CDR3 protein. The sample shows fewer than 800,000 distinct CDR3 sequences, roughly 20% of them seen only once. CDR1 is DFQATT, CDR2 SNEGSKA, per germline (reference sequence). CDR3 length equals 13 residues. V gave up 6 bases and J gave up 1 base, with 7 bases separating them. This clonotype was picked up many times.

The sequence was obtained from a man between 65 and 80 years old in good health. This chain joins TRBV20-1 and TRBJ2-6; D is ambiguous. The sequenced material came from blood. In nucleotides, the CDR3 is TGCAGTGCCCCTCAGTCTGGGGCCAACGTCCTGACTTTC. Translating gives CSAPQSGANVLTF.